The entry that follows covers one T cell receptor (beta chain) sequence. Its target is unknown. Molecular-barcoded quantitative 5'-RACE produced these TCR beta libraries. MiXCR was run by TCRdb on the 5' RACE reads, yielding one entry per CDR3 protein. The sample yields 150,000 to 200,000 distinct CDR3 sequences, about 9.9% seen once. The CDR3 has 11 amino acids. V gave up 2 bases and J gave up 7 bases, with 6 bases separating them. Per germline, CDR1 GTSNPN and CDR2 SVGIG (reference sequence). The sample belongs to a study of CD8 T cells in ankylosing spondylitis. Findings of the study overall: Seven to nine highly homologous variants formed a TCR beta motif that appeared characteristic of ankylosing spondylitis blood. The clones that were linked to disease were reported to be significantly enriched in matched synovial fluid samples from ankylosing spondylitis patients.

V usage is TRBV30 and J usage is TRBJ2-1; no firm D call. The receptor comes from a male donor with ankylosing spondylitis or in good health (not recorded which). Sequenced material: blood, either unsorted or a sorted T cell fraction (not recorded which). In DNA form, the CDR3 reads TGTGCCTGGAGTTTTAGGAATGAGCAGTTCTTC. This sequence encodes CAWSFRNEQFF.